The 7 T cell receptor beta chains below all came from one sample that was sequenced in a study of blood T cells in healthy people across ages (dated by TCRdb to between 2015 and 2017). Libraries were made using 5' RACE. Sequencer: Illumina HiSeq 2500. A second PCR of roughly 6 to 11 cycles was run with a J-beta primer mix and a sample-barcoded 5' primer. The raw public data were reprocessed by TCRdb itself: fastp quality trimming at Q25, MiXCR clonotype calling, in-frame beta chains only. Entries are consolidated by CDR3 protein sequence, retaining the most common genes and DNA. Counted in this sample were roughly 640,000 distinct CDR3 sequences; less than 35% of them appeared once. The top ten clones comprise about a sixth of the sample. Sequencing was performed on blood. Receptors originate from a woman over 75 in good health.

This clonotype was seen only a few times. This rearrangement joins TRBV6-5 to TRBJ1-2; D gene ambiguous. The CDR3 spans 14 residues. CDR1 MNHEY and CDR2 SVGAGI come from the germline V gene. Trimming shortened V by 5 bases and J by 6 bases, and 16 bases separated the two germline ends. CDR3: CASSGRSAFHGYTF. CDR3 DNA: TGTGCCAGCAGTGGAAGATCCGCTTTTCATGGCTACACCTTC.

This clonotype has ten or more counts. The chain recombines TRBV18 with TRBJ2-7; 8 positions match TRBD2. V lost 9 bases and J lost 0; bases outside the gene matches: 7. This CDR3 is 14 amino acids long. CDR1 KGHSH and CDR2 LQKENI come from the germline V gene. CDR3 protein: CASRAGALSYEQYF. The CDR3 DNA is TGTGCCAGTCGAGCGGGGGCCCTCTCCTACGAGCAGTACTTC.

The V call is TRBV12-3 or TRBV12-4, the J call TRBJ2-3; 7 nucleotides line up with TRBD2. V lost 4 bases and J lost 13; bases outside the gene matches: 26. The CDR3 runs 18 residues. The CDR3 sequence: CASSSARSSGESTDAEYF. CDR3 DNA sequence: TGTGCCAGCAGTTCCGCCCGCTCTAGCGGAGAAAGCACAGATGCGGAGTATTTT.

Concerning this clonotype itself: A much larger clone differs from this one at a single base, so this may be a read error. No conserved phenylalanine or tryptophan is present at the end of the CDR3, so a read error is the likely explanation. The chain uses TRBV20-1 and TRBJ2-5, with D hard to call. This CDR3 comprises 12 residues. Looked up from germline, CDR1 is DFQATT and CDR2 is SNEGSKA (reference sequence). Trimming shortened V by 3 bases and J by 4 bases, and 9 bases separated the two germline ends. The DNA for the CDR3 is TGCAGTGCTAGGGTCAAGGGAGAGACCCAGTACCTC. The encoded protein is CSARVKGETQYL.

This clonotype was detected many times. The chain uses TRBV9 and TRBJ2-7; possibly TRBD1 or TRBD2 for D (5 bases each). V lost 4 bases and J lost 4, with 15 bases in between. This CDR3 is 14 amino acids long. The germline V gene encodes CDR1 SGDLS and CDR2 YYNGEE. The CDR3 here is CASSTGTDGYEQYF. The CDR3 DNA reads TGTGCCAGCAGCACCGGGACCGACGGGTACGAGCAGTACTTC. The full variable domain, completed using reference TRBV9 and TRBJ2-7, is DSGVTQTPKHLITATGQRVTLRCSPRSGDLSVYWYQQSLDQGLQFLIQYYNGEERAKGNILERFSAQQFPDLHSELNLSSLELGDSALYFCASSTGTDGYEQYFGPGTRLTVT.

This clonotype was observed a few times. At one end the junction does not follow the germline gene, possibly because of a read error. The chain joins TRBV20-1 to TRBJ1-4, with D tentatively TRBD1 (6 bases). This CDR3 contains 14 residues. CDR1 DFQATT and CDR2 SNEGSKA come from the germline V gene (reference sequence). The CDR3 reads CNAFTGRIGEKLFF. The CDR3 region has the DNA TGCAATGCTTTTACAGGGAGGATTGGTGAAAAACTGTTTTTT.

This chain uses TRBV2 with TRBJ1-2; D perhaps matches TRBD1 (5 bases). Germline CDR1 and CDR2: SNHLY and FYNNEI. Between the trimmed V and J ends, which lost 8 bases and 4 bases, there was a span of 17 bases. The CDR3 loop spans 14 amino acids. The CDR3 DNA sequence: TGTGCCAGCTCGACAGAGGTTTTTCTCTATGGCTACACCTTC. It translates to CASSTEVFLYGYTF.